This T cell receptor (beta chain) was captured in a study of OX40 agonist ivuxolimab in advanced cancers. As for the study in general: Patients' therapy was ivuxolimab, an antibody that acts as an agonist of OX40 (CD134). The group had a mean age of 60 years, ranged from 23 to 79, and was 82.7% male.

The study's findings and limits: More expanded clones were found, on average, in CD8+ than in CD4+ T cells.

Profiled with immunoSEQ multiplex PCR; TCRdb holds only in-frame clones, not every one. The sample has under 55,000 clones; around 85% are singletons. The table lists this clone with a few counts. The antigen is unknown. The germline V gene encodes CDR1 SGHAT and CDR2 FQNNGV. Between the trimmed V and J ends, which lost 5 bases and 5 bases, there was a span of 18 bases. The CDR3 has 15 residues. The source material was CD4+ or CD8+ T cells sorted from blood, sampled in a trial of the OX40 agonist ivuxolimab. This sequence joins TRBV11-2 and TRBJ2-5, with D tentatively TRBD1 or TRBD2 (5 bases each). The receptor comes from an adult with an advanced solid tumor such as melanoma, head and neck, liver or kidney cancer. CDR3 in amino acids: CASSPGGQGRETQYF. In DNA form, the CDR3 reads TGTGCCAGCAGCCCCGGCGGGCAGGGACGGGAGACCCAGTACTTC. Variable domain in full (rest from reference TRBV11-2 and TRBJ2-5): EAGVAQSPRYKIIEKRQSVAFWCNPISGHATLYWYQQILGQGPKLLIQFQNNGVVDDSQLPKDRFSAERLKGVDSTLKIQPAKLEDSAVYLCASSPGGQGRETQYFGPGTRLLVL.